The entry below describes one T cell receptor beta chain. Its matching antigen is unknown. The germline V gene encodes CDR1 SGHVS and CDR2 FNYEAQ. The CDR3 is 16 residues long. Trimming cost V 1 base and J 4 bases; bases outside gene matches: 8. Here immunoSEQ multiplex PCR was the method, and the copy in TCRdb shows in-frame clones only, minus some. The sample records under 65,000 clones, 80% being singletons. Antigen-specific CD4+ T cells expanded by the ViraFEST assay with viral peptide pools were then sequenced. Having been cultured for roughly 11 days, the cells underwent CD4+ T cell isolation. The sample originates from a study of vaccination effects on CD4 cells after COVID-19.

This clonotype was sampled from a human donor who received a COVID-19 vaccine. The starting material was CD4+ T cells from PBMCs cultured with HCoV-229E spike peptides, obtained before COVID-19 vaccination. The chain carries TRBV7-6 and TRBJ2-5, with TRBD2 matching over 8 bases. The CDR3, as DNA: TGTGCCAGCAGCTTAGTGCCCAGCGGGGGAAGAGAGACCCAGTACTTC. Translated, it gives CASSLVPSGGRETQYF.